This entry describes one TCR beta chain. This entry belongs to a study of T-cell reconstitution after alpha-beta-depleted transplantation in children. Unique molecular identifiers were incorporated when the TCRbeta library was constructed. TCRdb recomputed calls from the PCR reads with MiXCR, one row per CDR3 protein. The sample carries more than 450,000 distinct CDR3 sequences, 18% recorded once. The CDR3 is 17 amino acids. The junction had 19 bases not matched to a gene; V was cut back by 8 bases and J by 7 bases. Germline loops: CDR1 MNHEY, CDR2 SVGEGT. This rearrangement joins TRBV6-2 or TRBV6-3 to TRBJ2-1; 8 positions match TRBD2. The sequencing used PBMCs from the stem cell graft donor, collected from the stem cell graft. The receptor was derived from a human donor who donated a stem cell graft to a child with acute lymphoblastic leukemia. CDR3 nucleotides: TGTGCCAGCCGGATACGAGTAGCGGGAATTAAATGGAATGAGCAGTTCTTC. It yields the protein CASRIRVAGIKWNEQFF.